A single sample gave rise to the 7 T cell receptor beta chains below, sequenced in a study of PD-L1 blockade in urothelial cancer. Sequencing was performed with immunoSEQ multiplex PCR; in TCRdb, only in-frame clones are kept and a portion is missing. The sample includes some 120,000 clones, approximately 90% of them seen just once. The time point is: peripheral blood 6 weeks after treatment start. Sequencing used PBMCs, obtained around atezolizumab (anti-PD-L1) treatment. All receptors derive from a man aged 60 to 75 with urothelial cancer.

This rearrangement joins TRBV5-1 to TRBJ1-1; 8 bases match TRBD1. The CDR3 totals 14 residues. Per germline, CDR1 SGHRS and CDR2 YFSETQ. After removal of 4 bases from V and 4 bases from J, the junction contained 6 bases not matched to a gene. Here the CDR3 reads CASSRTGKSTEAFF. In DNA, the CDR3 is TGCGCCAGCAGCCGGACAGGGAAGAGCACTGAAGCTTTCTTT.

The chain links TRBV11-3 to TRBJ1-4; possibly TRBD1 for D (5 bases). CDR3 size: 16 residues. Germline-derived CDR1 and CDR2 are SGHNT and YENEEA. The ends were cut back, 5 bases at V and 8 bases at J, with 21 bases in the middle. This chain's CDR3 is CASSRGEDTKGEKLFF. The CDR3, as DNA: TGTGCCAGCAGCCGAGGAGAGGACACCAAGGGGGAAAAACTGTTTTTT.

In this sample, this clone turned up once. The chain couples TRBV25-1 to TRBJ1-2; perhaps TRBD1 as D (5 bases). Trimming pared 4 bases from V and 7 bases from J, leaving 10 bases between. This CDR3 contains 12 residues. The germline CDR1 and CDR2 sequences are MGHDK and SYGVNS. CDR3 in DNA: TGTGCCAGCAGTGGGGGCCCGGGTGGCTACACCTTC. This codes for CASSGGPGGYTF.

The V and J genes are TRBV27 and TRBJ1-1; 10 bases fit TRBD1. Germline CDR1 and CDR2: MNHEY and SMNVEV (reference sequence). The CDR3 contains 16 residues. Unmatched junction bases numbered 8, after V lost 3 bases and J lost 4 bases. CDR3 sequence reads: CASSFFSGTGATEAFF. CDR3 nucleotides: TGTGCCAGCAGTTTTTTCTCCGGGACAGGGGCCACTGAAGCTTTCTTT.

The chain has TRBV19 and TRBJ2-2; TRBD1 matches at 7 bases. The germline CDR1 and CDR2 sequences are LNHDA and SQIVND (reference sequence). V was pared by 7 bases and J by 2 bases, with 7 bases of the junction left unmatched. This CDR3 is 15 amino acids long. CDR3 loop: CASTPRTGNTGELFF. CDR3 bases: TGTGCCAGTACCCCCCGGACAGGAAACACCGGGGAGCTGTTTTTT.

The V gene is TRBV27, the J gene TRBJ2-6; TRBD2 matches 7 bases. The CDR3 length is 17 residues. Losses at the gene ends were 2 bases for V and 3 bases for J; bases not matched to a gene: 7. Germline CDR1 MNHEY, CDR2 SMNVEV (reference sequence). The CDR3 is CASSLEAGFYGANVLTF. The CDR3 DNA reads TGTGCCAGCAGTTTAGAAGCGGGATTTTATGGGGCCAACGTCCTGACTTTC.

V is TRBV19 and J is TRBJ1-1; 9 nucleotides agree with TRBD1. In germline, CDR1 is LNHDA, CDR2 SQIVND (reference sequence). The CDR3 runs 15 residues. V lost 8 bases to trimming and J lost 5 bases; unmatched junction nucleotides: 12. The CDR3 is CASDGTGLWGTEAFF. The CDR3 coding sequence is TGTGCCAGTGACGGGACAGGGCTCTGGGGGACTGAAGCTTTCTTT. Drawing the rest from reference TRBV19 and TRBJ1-1, the complete variable domain is DGGITQSPKYLFRKEGQNVTLSCEQNLNHDAMYWYRQDPGQGLRLIYYSQIVNDFQKGDIAEGYSVSREKKESFPLTVTSAQKNPTAFYLCASDGTGLWGTEAFFGQGTRLTVV.